This T cell receptor (beta chain) was captured by sequencing in a study of control samples from healthy donors and cancer patients. This table comes from immunoSEQ multiplex PCR, and its TCRdb copy is limited to in-frame clones, with some not included. The data hold tens of thousands of clones, with roughly nine tenths observed a single time. This CDR3 has 15 amino acids. Trimming took 0 bases from V and 6 from J, leaving 12 bases between them. Per germline, CDR1 SNHLY and CDR2 FYNNEI. Sequenced: PBMCs. The sequence derives from a man aged 60-69 years with colorectal cancer. The J gene is TRBJ2-1, the V gene TRBV2; D call uncertain. The CDR3 coding sequence is TGTGCCAGCAGTGAAGCGCTTCTAGGTGGCAATGAGCAGTTCTTC. Its protein is CASSEALLGGNEQFF.